This entry is about one T cell receptor beta chain. cDNA molecules carried unique molecular identifiers, and template switching added a universal primer site. TCRdb redid the calling of the 5' RACE reads with MiXCR, one entry per CDR3 protein. In the table there are 200,000 to 300,000 distinct CDR3 sequences, around 6.6% of which are singletons. This sample is drawn from a study of identical twins. The CDR3 is made up of 15 amino acids. CDR1 MDHEN and CDR2 SYDVKM come from the germline V gene. V was pared by 5 bases and J by 1 base, with 6 bases of the junction left unmatched. These same data were also listed under a study on yellow fever vaccine responses in identical twins.

Sequencing was performed on memory (CD45RO+) T cells sorted from blood. The source of this sequence is a woman aged 18-29 years in good health. This chain joins TRBV28 and TRBJ2-5, with 8 positions matching TRBD2. Here the CDR3 reads CASSQLADLQETQYF. The DNA for the CDR3 is TGTGCCAGCAGTCAACTAGCGGACCTCCAAGAGACCCAGTACTTC.